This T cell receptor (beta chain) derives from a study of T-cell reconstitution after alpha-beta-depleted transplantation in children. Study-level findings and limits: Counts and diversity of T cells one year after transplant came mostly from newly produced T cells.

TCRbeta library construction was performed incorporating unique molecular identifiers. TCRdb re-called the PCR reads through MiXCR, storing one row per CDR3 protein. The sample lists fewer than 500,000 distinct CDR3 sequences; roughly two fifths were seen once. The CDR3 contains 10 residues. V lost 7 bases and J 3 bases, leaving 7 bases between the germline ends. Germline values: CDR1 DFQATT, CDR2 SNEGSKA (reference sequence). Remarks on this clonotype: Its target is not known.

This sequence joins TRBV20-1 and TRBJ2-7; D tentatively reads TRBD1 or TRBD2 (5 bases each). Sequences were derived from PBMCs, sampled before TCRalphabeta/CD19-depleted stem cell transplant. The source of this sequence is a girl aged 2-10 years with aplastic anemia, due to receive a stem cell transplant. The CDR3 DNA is TGCAGTGTGAGGGGCTACGAGCAGTACTTC. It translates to CSVRGYEQYF.